The 25 T cell receptor beta chains given below trace back to one sample, sequenced in a study of blood T cell repertoires in COVID-19. TCRdb's table, derived via immunoSEQ multiplex PCR, lists solely in-frame clones and lacks some. The sample consists of approximately 210,000 clones, roughly 85% of them appearing once. What was sequenced was peripheral blood. The receptors shown here come from a man aged 25 to 40 who had recovered from COVID-19.

CDR3 sequence reads: CASSTGTSGGSEQYF. In DNA, the CDR3 is TGTGCCAGTAGTACCGGGACTAGCGGGGGCAGCGAGCAGTACTTC. The chain employs TRBV19 and TRBJ2-7; TRBD2 agrees at 14 bases. CDR1 is LNHDA, CDR2 SQIVND, per germline (reference sequence). V lost 4 bases, J lost 6 bases, and 5 bases stayed unmatched. The CDR3 loop spans 15 amino acids.

The chain joins TRBV6-5 to TRBJ2-3; 12 bases map to TRBD2. CDR3 length equals 14 residues. Germline values: CDR1 MNHEY, CDR2 SVGAGI. Trimming at V came to 6 bases and at J to 5 bases, leaving 3 bases not matched to a gene. CDR3 amino acids: CASRLAGGGDTQYF. The CDR3 nucleotides are TGTGCCAGCAGACTAGCGGGGGGCGGAGATACGCAGTATTTT.

CDR3 sequence reads: CASSKEALGTGKTCSGNTIYF. The CDR3 DNA reads as TGTGCCAGCAGCAAAGAAGCCTTGGGGACAGGAAAAACCTGCTCTGGAAACACCATATATTTT. J is TRBJ1-3 and V is TRBV21-1; the table's D call TRBD1 went unverified against the DNA. TRBV21-1 is a pseudogene locus. This CDR3 contains 21 residues.

V usage is TRBV23-1 and J usage is TRBJ1-2; D remains ambiguous. Being an ORF, TRBV23-1 has a function that is uncertain. Trimming took 0 bases from V and 3 from J, leaving 17 bases between them. The CDR3 is 17 amino acids. CDR3 DNA: TGCGCCAGCAGTCAATCCTATAGCGGAGGTCTAGACTATGGCTACACCTTC. Its protein product is CASSQSYSGGLDYGYTF.

The chain uses TRBV5-8 and TRBJ1-5; 9 bases align to TRBD1. The J segment lost 5 bases and the V segment lost 4 bases, leaving 1 base of the junction unmatched. From germline, CDR1 is SGHTS and CDR2 YDEGEE. This CDR3 region has 13 residues. This CDR3 is CASSGDRDQPQHF. In DNA, the CDR3 is TGTGCCAGCAGCGGGGACAGGGATCAGCCCCAGCATTTT.

CDR3 in amino acids: CASSLQEGEKLFF. As DNA, the CDR3 is TGCGCCAGCAGCTTGCAGGAGGGTGAAAAACTGTTTTTT. J is TRBJ1-4 and V is TRBV5-1; the D is unclear. The CDR3 has 13 amino acids. V lost 1 base and J lost 7, with 8 bases in between. The germline V gene encodes CDR1 SGHRS and CDR2 YFSETQ.

V usage is TRBV27 and J usage is TRBJ1-1; 7 bases are a match to TRBD1. Germline V gene lookup returns CDR1 MNHEY and CDR2 SMNVEV (reference sequence). Trimming took 6 bases from V and 6 from J; bases not matched to a gene: 13. The CDR3 totals 15 residues. The CDR3 here is CASRRQGFKYAEAFF. The CDR3 coding sequence is TGTGCCAGCAGAAGACAGGGATTTAAATATGCTGAAGCTTTCTTT.

This chain uses TRBV5-1 with TRBJ2-3; 7 bases agree with TRBD1. Germline loops: CDR1 SGHRS, CDR2 YFSETQ. The J segment lost 0 bases and the V segment lost 6 bases, leaving 4 bases of the junction unmatched. The CDR3 sequence is 14 residues long. The CDR3 is CASTSGQSTDTQYF. In DNA form, the CDR3 reads TGCGCCAGCACTTCGGGACAGAGCACAGATACGCAGTATTTT. Together with reference TRBV5-1 and TRBJ2-3, the CDR3 gives the full variable domain: KAGVTQTPRYLIKTRGQQVTLSCSPISGHRSVSWYQQTPGQGLQFLFEYFSETQRNKGNFPGRFSGRQFSNSRSEMNVSTLELGDSALYLCASTSGQSTDTQYFGPGTRLTVL.

This sequence joins TRBV5-1 and TRBJ1-1; D is ambiguous. Germline V gives CDR1 SGHRS, CDR2 YFSETQ. This CDR3 contains 14 residues. The ends were cut back, 4 bases at V and 1 base at J, with 11 bases in the middle. As DNA, the CDR3 is TGCGCCAGCAGCCGCGTCGTAGAGAACACTGAAGCTTTCTTT. Protein: CASSRVVENTEAFF.

This clone has just one count. J is TRBJ1-1 and V is TRBV6-5; D perhaps matches TRBD1 (6 bases). This CDR3 contains 14 residues. The germline V and J ends were trimmed by 5 bases and 4 bases, with 14 bases remaining between them. Germline V gene sequence: CDR1 MNHEY, CDR2 SVGAGI. CDR3 region: CASSQGLLGTEAFF. The CDR3 nucleotides are TGTGCCAGCAGTCAGGGGCTCCTGGGCACTGAAGCTTTCTTT.

J is TRBJ1-2 and V is TRBV2; TRBD1 aligns across 7 bases. This CDR3 contains 13 residues. CDR1 is SNHLY and CDR2 is FYNNEI in the germline V gene. Germline trimming cut 6 bases from V and 5 bases from J; bases unmatched to any gene: 6. For the CDR3, the DNA is TGTGCCAGCAGGGATACAGGGGAGTATGGCTACACCTTC. It codes for CASRDTGEYGYTF. The variable domain in full, completed from reference TRBV2 and TRBJ1-2, reads EPEVTQTPSHQVTQMGQEVILRCVPISNHLYFYWYRQILGQKVEFLVSFYNNEISEKSEIFDDQFSVERPDGSNFTLKIRSTKLEDSAMYFCASRDTGEYGYTFGSGTRLTVV.

The rearrangement uses TRBV6-5 and TRBJ2-2, with 8 nucleotides matching TRBD1. The length of the CDR3 is 13 residues. V was pared by 11 bases and J by 1 base, with 3 bases of the junction left unmatched. Germline V gene lookup returns CDR1 MNHEY and CDR2 SVGAGI. CDR3 DNA sequence: TGTGCCCGAGGACAGGGGAACACCGGGGAGCTGTTTTTT. It yields the protein CARGQGNTGELFF.

V and J are TRBV24-1 and TRBJ2-3, with 10 bases that match TRBD2. There are 17 residues in the CDR3. Trimming at V came to 0 bases and at J to 4 bases, leaving 6 bases not matched to a gene. Germline CDR1 and CDR2: KGHDR and SFDVKD. CDR3 in DNA: TGTGCCACCAGTGATTTGCAAGCGGGGGGGCTCGCAGATACGCAGTATTTT. Translated: CATSDLQAGGLADTQYF.

In DNA, the CDR3 is TGTGCCAGTAGTAAAAAACCGGGACAGAGCTCCTACAATGAGCAGTTCTTC. Amino acids: CASSKKPGQSSYNEQFF. The genes are TRBV19 and TRBJ2-1; 7 bases agree with TRBD1. This CDR3 has 17 amino acids. In germline, CDR1 is LNHDA, CDR2 SQIVND (reference sequence). J lost 0 bases, V lost 4 bases, and 9 bases had no gene match.

The chain employs TRBV11-2 and TRBJ1-4; TRBD1 matches at 7 bases. Germline V lookup: CDR1 SGHAT, CDR2 FQNNGV. V lost 6 bases to trimming and J lost 7 bases; unmatched junction nucleotides: 14. CDR3 size: 16 residues. The CDR3 DNA reads as TGTGCCAGCAGAGTCGGAGAGAGGGGGCTCGGTGAAAAACTGTTTTTT. Translation gives CASRVGERGLGEKLFF.

Written as DNA, the CDR3 is TGCGCCAGCAGCGGGACGGGACAGACGAACACTGAAGCTTTCTTT. Protein sequence: CASSGTGQTNTEAFF. V and J are TRBV5-1 and TRBJ1-1; 7 nucleotides match TRBD1. Germline CDR1 and CDR2: SGHRS and YFSETQ. This CDR3 comprises 15 residues. The trim removed 4 bases at V and 1 base at J, leaving 7 bases unmatched.

The rearrangement joins TRBV5-1 to TRBJ2-7; D remains unclear. The CDR3 covers 15 residues. From germline, CDR1 is SGHRS and CDR2 YFSETQ. Between the trimmed V and J ends, which lost 4 bases and 3 bases, there was a span of 17 bases. The CDR3 DNA reads as TGCGCCAGCAGCCCTATAACTTTGCTGGTCTACGAGCAGTACTTC. Residues: CASSPITLLVYEQYF.

The CDR3 sequence is CASNPERGYGYTF. The CDR3 DNA reads TGTGCCAGCAATCCTGAAAGGGGCTATGGCTACACCTTC. The V call is TRBV2, the J call TRBJ1-2; TRBD1 might be the D (5 bases). This CDR3 is built from 13 residues. The V end lost 7 bases, the J end lost 4 bases, and 13 bases lay between the germline ends. CDR1 and CDR2 (germline): SNHLY, FYNNEI.

V is TRBV7-2 and J is TRBJ2-3; TRBD2 agrees at 11 bases. Per germline, CDR1 SGHTA and CDR2 FQGNSA. This CDR3 comprises 16 residues. The junction had 3 bases not matched to a gene; V was cut back by 3 bases and J by 1 base. CDR3 in amino acids: CASSFLLAGGTDTQYF. For the CDR3, the DNA is TGTGCCAGCAGCTTCCTACTAGCGGGGGGCACAGATACGCAGTATTTT.

The chain links TRBV7-2 to TRBJ2-1; maybe TRBD2 (5 bases). CDR3 length: 16 amino acids. Germline lookup yields CDR1 SGHTA and CDR2 FQGNSA. With 5 bases removed from V and 7 bases from J, the gap between germline ends came to 21 bases. As DNA, the CDR3 is TGTGCCAGCAGCCCCTGGACTGGCTTTCGTGCGAATGAGCAGTTCTTC. Protein: CASSPWTGFRANEQFF.

The chain combines TRBV6-4 with TRBJ2-4; D is undetermined. The CDR3 extends over 12 amino acids. The ends were cut back, 1 base at V and 7 bases at J, with 5 bases in the middle. CDR1 is MRHNA, CDR2 SNTAGT, per germline. CDR3 in amino acids: CASSDFGNIQYF. For the CDR3, the DNA is TGTGCCAGCAGTGACTTCGGGAACATTCAGTACTTC.

V is TRBV7-9 and J is TRBJ1-2; the match to TRBD1 covers 7 bases. This CDR3 is built from 15 residues. V lost 2 bases and J lost 6; bases outside the gene matches: 9. CDR1 SEHNR and CDR2 FQNEAQ come from the germline V gene (reference sequence). CDR3: CASSLPPTGLDGYTF. The CDR3 region has the DNA TGTGCCAGCAGCTTACCCCCGACAGGGTTGGATGGCTACACCTTC.

In DNA form, the CDR3 reads TGTGCCAGCTACAGACAGGCGGACTTGAACACTGAAGCTTTCTTT. It is translated as CASYRQADLNTEAFF. This chain connects TRBV6-5 to TRBJ1-1; the D gene is possibly TRBD1 (6 bases). The V gene lost 8 bases and the J gene lost 0 bases, with 16 bases spanning the gap. Germline assignment: CDR1 MNHEY and CDR2 SVGAGI. The CDR3 consists of 15 residues.

The rearrangement links TRBV10-3 to TRBJ1-2; TRBD1 aligns across 8 bases. The junction had 7 bases not matched to a gene; V was cut back by 3 bases and J by 4 bases. Germline V gene data show CDR1 as ENHRY and CDR2 as SYGVKD. CDR3 size: 15 residues. The DNA for the CDR3 is TGTGCCATCAGTGAACCCGGGACAGGATTCTATGGCTACACCTTC. Amino acid sequence: CAISEPGTGFYGYTF.

The chain employs TRBV6-5 and TRBJ2-6; 10 bases match TRBD1. The length of the CDR3 is 15 residues. Trimming took 9 bases from V and 2 from J; bases not matched to a gene: 4. Germline V gene sequence: CDR1 MNHEY, CDR2 SVGAGI. DNA for the CDR3: TGTGCCAGGGGACAGGGGATCGCTGGGGCCAACGTCCTGACTTTC. Protein sequence: CARGQGIAGANVLTF.